A single sample is the source of the 16 T cell receptor beta chains below, sequenced in a study of shared clonotypes between healthy human individuals. Repertoires were generated with immunoSEQ multiplex PCR, while TCRdb's copy carries only in-frame clones and drops some. The sample holds some 360,000 clones, about 73% seen once. The sequencing input was memory CD4+ T cells sorted from blood. The subset is: CD45RA-negative fraction. The source of these receptors is a man younger than 45 in good health.

The chain joins TRBV5-1 to TRBJ2-7; weak D call: TRBD2 (6 bases). V was shortened by 0 bases and J by 1 base, with 11 bases between the two germline ends. The germline V gene encodes CDR1 SGHRS and CDR2 YFSETQ. The CDR3 length is 15 residues. CDR3 nucleotides: TGCGCCAGCAGCTTGGGCAGGACTACTTCCTACGAGCAGTACTTC. It specifies CASSLGRTTSYEQYF.

Ten or more counts support this clone. V is TRBV15 and J is TRBJ2-5; 7 bases match TRBD2. This CDR3 is 17 amino acids long. The V gene's germline CDR1 is LNHNV and CDR2 YYDKDF (reference sequence). Germline trimming cut 0 bases from V and 4 bases from J; bases unmatched to any gene: 11. The CDR3 bases are TGTGCCACCAGCAGAGAGCGTCCAGCGGGGTCCTTAGAGACCCAGTACTTC. This sequence encodes CATSRERPAGSLETQYF.

V gene TRBV21-1 combines with J gene TRBJ1-2. TRBV21-1 is an annotated pseudogene. CDR3 length: 17 residues. The CDR3 region has the DNA TGTGCCAGCAGCAAAGAGCTCCTAGACGCGTATGTCTATGGCTACACCTTC. It yields the protein CASSKELLDAYVYGYTF.

The chain has TRBV30 and TRBJ2-1; D possibly corresponds to TRBD2 (7 bases). Germline-derived CDR1 and CDR2 are GTSNPN and SVGIG (reference sequence). This CDR3 comprises 12 residues. V was shortened by 1 base and J by 9 bases, with 10 bases between the two germline ends. The DNA for the CDR3 is TGTGCCTGGAGTGGAGGGGGGGGTGAGCAGTTCTTC. Translation gives CAWSGGGGEQFF.

The chain has TRBV4-3 and TRBJ1-5; possible D gene TRBD1, 6 bases. CDR1 LGHNA and CDR2 YSLEER come from the germline V gene. V was cut by 0 bases and J by 5 bases, with 11 bases left in between. This CDR3 is built from 15 residues. This chain's CDR3 is CASSQDGQGYQPQHF. The CDR3 DNA sequence: TGCGCCAGCAGCCAAGATGGGCAGGGGTATCAGCCCCAGCATTTT.

The chain combines TRBV6-4 with TRBJ1-5, with D possibly TRBD1 on 6 matching bases. This CDR3 has 20 residues. Per germline, CDR1 MRHNA and CDR2 SNTAGT. V was cut by 4 bases and J by 0 bases, with 25 bases left in between. The CDR3 reads CASSVYSGAGLGYSNQPQHF. The CDR3 nucleotides are TGTGCCAGCAGTGTCTACTCAGGGGCAGGGTTGGGATATAGCAATCAGCCCCAGCATTTT.

A few counts support this clone. V and J are TRBV2 and TRBJ2-7; 8 bases align to TRBD1. The junction had 5 bases not matched to a gene; V was cut back by 2 bases and J by 5 bases. The CDR3 totals 14 residues. CDR1 and CDR2 from the germline V gene are SNHLY and FYNNEI. CDR3 loop: CASSEQGATHEQYF. CDR3 sequence (DNA): TGTGCCAGCAGTGAACAGGGGGCAACCCACGAGCAGTACTTC.

The J gene is TRBJ2-6, the V gene TRBV5-6, with D possibly TRBD2 on 5 matching bases. CDR3 length: 17 residues. The ends were cut back, 3 bases at V and 1 base at J, with 14 bases in the middle. Germline V lookup: CDR1 SGHDT, CDR2 YYEEEE. The CDR3 spells CASSWGASGSGANVLTF. CDR3 in DNA: TGTGCCAGCAGCTGGGGAGCTTCCGGGTCTGGGGCCAACGTCCTGACTTTC.

J is TRBJ2-1 and V is TRBV30; 8 bases line up with TRBD1. Trimming took 5 bases from V and 4 from J; bases not matched to a gene: 13. The CDR3 loop spans 16 amino acids. Germline CDR1 reads GTSNPN; CDR2 reads SVGIG (reference sequence). DNA of the CDR3: TGTGCCTGGGGCCCCTTGACAGGGGTATCTTACAATGAGCAGTTCTTC. Amino acid sequence: CAWGPLTGVSYNEQFF.

The J gene is TRBJ1-4, the V gene TRBV6-5, with D possibly matching TRBD1 (6 bases). Looked up from germline, CDR1 is MNHEY and CDR2 is SVGAGI. The CDR3 has 13 residues. The V end was cut by 6 bases, the J end by 7 bases, with 12 bases between. CDR3 DNA: TGTGCCAGCAGGCAGGGGTCGGCTGAAAAACTGTTTTTT. Protein product: CASRQGSAEKLFF.

The V call is TRBV11-1, the J call TRBJ2-5, with D possibly being TRBD1 (5 bases). Trimming stripped 5 bases from V and 5 bases from J, with 12 bases between. Looked up from germline, CDR1 is SGHAT and CDR2 is FQDESV (reference sequence). The CDR3 is 13 residues long. The CDR3 sequence is CASSPVGAETQYF. As DNA, the CDR3 is TGTGCCAGCAGCCCAGTAGGGGCCGAGACCCAGTACTTC.

The V call is TRBV18, the J call TRBJ2-7; possibly TRBD2 for D (5 bases). Per the germline V gene, CDR1 is KGHSH and CDR2 is LQKENI. V gave up 3 bases and J gave up 3 bases, with 9 bases separating them. CDR3 size: 13 residues. The CDR3 protein is CASSPASGYEQYF. For the CDR3, the DNA is TGTGCCAGCTCACCCGCCAGCGGCTACGAGCAGTACTTC.

The chain links TRBV6-5 to TRBJ2-7; TRBD1 matches at 7 bases. CDR3 length: 13 residues. With 5 bases clipped from V and 3 bases from J, the junction kept 4 bases outside the gene matches. Germline V gives CDR1 MNHEY, CDR2 SVGAGI. CDR3 protein: CASSRGQIYEQYF. The CDR3 DNA sequence: TGTGCCAGCAGTAGGGGACAGATCTACGAGCAGTACTTC.

This clone came up a few times. The chain is built from TRBV11-2 and TRBJ2-7, with D possibly matching TRBD2 (5 bases). Germline values: CDR1 SGHAT, CDR2 FQNNGV. The length of the CDR3 is 14 residues. Trimming left V 5 bases short and J 2 bases short, with 13 bases between. For the CDR3, the DNA is TGTGCCAGCAGCGGGAGAGCAGAACCCTACGAGCAGTACTTC. As protein: CASSGRAEPYEQYF.

This chain connects TRBV18 to TRBJ2-5, with D possibly being TRBD2 (7 bases). Germline CDR1 KGHSH, CDR2 LQKENI. The V gene lost 0 bases and the J gene lost 2 bases, with 13 bases spanning the gap. This CDR3 is 16 amino acids long. The CDR3 region is CASSPPSGRGQETQYF. CDR3 sequence (DNA): TGTGCCAGCTCACCACCGTCGGGGAGGGGGCAAGAGACCCAGTACTTC.

This clone came up once. The V and J genes are TRBV28 and TRBJ2-3; 10 positions match TRBD2. CDR1 and CDR2 from the germline V gene are MDHEN and SYDVKM. The trim removed 10 bases at V and 3 bases at J, leaving 7 bases unmatched. This CDR3 has 14 residues. Here the CDR3 DNA reads TGTGCCACACGGGGGGGACTAGCGACAGATACGCAGTATTTT. As protein: CATRGGLATDTQYF.